The clone carrying this T cell receptor (beta chain) was picked up a small number of times. In germline, CDR1 is MNHEY, CDR2 SMNVEV (reference sequence). The V end lost 5 bases, the J end lost 0 bases, and 17 bases lay between the germline ends. The CDR3 spans 17 residues. Conversion of TCR transcripts into cDNA relied on 5'RACE template switching, which added a universal primer site and UMIs. TCRdb re-called the 5' RACE reads with MiXCR, one entry per CDR3 protein. Altogether around 360,000 distinct CDR3 sequences are present, roughly 10% being singletons, with the ten largest covering roughly 18%. These data are taken from a study of T cells after yellow fever vaccination.

V is TRBV27 and J is TRBJ1-5; D unclear. The input for sequencing was PBMCs, taken on the day of the first yellow fever vaccination. The TCR was taken from a man between 18 and 29 years old who received the YFV17D yellow fever vaccine. The CDR3 sequence is CASSPLQSVHSNQPQHF. Here the CDR3 DNA reads TGTGCCAGCAGTCCCCTCCAGTCAGTCCATAGCAATCAGCCCCAGCATTTT.